Reported below is one TCR beta chain. Donors were healthy Caucasian individuals from Russia aged roughly 6 to 100. The germline gives CDR1 MGHRA, CDR2 YSYEKL. Deletions cut 0 bases from V and 4 bases from J, with 17 bases between. There are 17 residues in the CDR3. The data were taken from a study of blood T cells in healthy people across ages. It was with a sample-barcoded 5' primer and a J-beta primer mix that a second PCR of roughly 7 to 12 cycles was run. MiXCR, applied by TCRdb to the 5' RACE reads, yields one record per CDR3 protein. The table has 270,000 or so distinct CDR3 sequences, around 30% seen once.

This clonotype was sampled from a woman aged 70-85 years in good health. Sample: blood. The V and J genes are TRBV4-1 and TRBJ2-3, with D tentatively TRBD1 or TRBD2 (5 bases each). CDR3 residues: CASSQDLGTLGADTQYF. The CDR3, as DNA: TGCGCCAGCAGCCAAGATCTAGGCACTTTGGGGGCAGATACGCAGTATTTT.